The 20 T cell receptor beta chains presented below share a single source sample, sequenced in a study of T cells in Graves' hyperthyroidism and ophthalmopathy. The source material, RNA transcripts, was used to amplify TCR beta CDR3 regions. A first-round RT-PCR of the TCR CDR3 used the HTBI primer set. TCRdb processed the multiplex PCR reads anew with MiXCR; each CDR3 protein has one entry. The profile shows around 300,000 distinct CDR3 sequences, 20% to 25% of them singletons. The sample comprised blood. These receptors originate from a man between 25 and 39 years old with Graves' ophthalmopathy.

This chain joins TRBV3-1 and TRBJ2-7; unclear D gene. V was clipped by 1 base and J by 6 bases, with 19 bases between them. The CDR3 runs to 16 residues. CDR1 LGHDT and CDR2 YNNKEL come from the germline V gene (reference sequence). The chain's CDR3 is CASSQAPYPGSREQYF. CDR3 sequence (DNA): TGTGCCAGCAGCCAAGCCCCATACCCGGGCTCCCGCGAGCAGTACTTC.

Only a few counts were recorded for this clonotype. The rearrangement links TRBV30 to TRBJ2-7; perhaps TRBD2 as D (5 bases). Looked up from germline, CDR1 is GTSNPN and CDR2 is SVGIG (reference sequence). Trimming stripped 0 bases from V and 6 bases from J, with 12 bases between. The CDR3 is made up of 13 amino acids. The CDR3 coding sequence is TGTGCCTGGAGTGTAGGGTTGGGGAGCGAGCAGTACTTC. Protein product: CAWSVGLGSEQYF.

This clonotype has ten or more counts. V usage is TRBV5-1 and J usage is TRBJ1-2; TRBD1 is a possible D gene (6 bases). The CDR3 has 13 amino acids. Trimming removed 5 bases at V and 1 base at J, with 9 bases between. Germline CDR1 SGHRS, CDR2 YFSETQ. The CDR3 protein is CASSDRFNYGYTF. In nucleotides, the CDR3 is TGCGCCAGCAGTGACAGGTTTAACTATGGCTACACCTTC.

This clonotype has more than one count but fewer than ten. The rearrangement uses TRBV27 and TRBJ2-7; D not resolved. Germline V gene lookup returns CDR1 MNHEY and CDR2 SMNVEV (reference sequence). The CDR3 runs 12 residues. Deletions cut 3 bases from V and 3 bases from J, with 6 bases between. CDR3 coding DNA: TGTGCCAGCAGTTTTGTGGGCTACGAGCAGTACTTC. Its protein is CASSFVGYEQYF.

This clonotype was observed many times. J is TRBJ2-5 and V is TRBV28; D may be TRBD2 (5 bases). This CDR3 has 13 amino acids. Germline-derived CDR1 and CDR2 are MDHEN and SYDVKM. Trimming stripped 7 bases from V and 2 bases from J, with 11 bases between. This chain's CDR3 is CASNTEAQETQYF. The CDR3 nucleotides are TGTGCCAGCAACACGGAGGCTCAAGAGACCCAGTACTTC.

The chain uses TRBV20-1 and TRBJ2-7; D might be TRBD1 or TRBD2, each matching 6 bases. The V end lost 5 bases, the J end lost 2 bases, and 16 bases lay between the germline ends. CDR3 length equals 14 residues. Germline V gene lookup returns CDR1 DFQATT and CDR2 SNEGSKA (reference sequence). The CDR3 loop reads CSAGGLGGPYEQYF. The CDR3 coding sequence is TGCAGTGCTGGAGGCCTGGGGGGCCCCTACGAGCAGTACTTC.

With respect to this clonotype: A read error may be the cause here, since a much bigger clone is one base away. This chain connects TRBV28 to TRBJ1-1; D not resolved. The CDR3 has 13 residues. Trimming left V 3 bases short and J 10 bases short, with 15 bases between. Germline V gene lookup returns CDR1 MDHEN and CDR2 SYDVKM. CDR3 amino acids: CASSFPAGRTAFF. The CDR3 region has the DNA TGTGCCAGCAGTTTCCCCGCCGGTCGGACAGCTTTCTTT.

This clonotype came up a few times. The chain's CDR3 is CASQQQGRSDEQYF. The CDR3 nucleotides read TGTGCCAGCCAGCAACAGGGGAGATCCGACGAGCAGTACTTC. The chain joins TRBV7-8 to TRBJ2-7; TRBD1 agrees at 7 bases. J was trimmed by 5 bases and V by 8 bases; bases with no gene match: 12. The CDR3 covers 14 residues. Germline CDR1 SGHVS, CDR2 FQNEAQ.

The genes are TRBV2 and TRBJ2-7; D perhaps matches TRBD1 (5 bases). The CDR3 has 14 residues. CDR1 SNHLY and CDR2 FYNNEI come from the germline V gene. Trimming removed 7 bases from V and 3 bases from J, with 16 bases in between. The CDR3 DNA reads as TGTGCCAGCAAGTCGACAGAGGCACACTACGAGCAGTACTTC. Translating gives CASKSTEAHYEQYF. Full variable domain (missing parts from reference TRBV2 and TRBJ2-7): EPEVTQTPSHQVTQMGQEVILRCVPISNHLYFYWYRQILGQKVEFLVSFYNNEISEKSEIFDDQFSVERPDGSNFTLKIRSTKLEDSAMYFCASKSTEAHYEQYFGPGTRLTVT.

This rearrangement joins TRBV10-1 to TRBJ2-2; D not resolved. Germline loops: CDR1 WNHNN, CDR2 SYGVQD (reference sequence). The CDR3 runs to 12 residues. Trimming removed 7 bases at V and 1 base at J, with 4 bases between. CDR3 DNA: TGCGCCAGCATAGGGAACACCGGGGAGCTGTTTTTT. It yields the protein CASIGNTGELFF.

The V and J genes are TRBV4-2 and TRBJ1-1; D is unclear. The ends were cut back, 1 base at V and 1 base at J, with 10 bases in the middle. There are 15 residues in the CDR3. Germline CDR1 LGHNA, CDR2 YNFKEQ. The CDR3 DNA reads TGTGCCAGCAGCCAAGCGGGTATCGGGAACACTGAAGCTTTCTTT. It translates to CASSQAGIGNTEAFF.

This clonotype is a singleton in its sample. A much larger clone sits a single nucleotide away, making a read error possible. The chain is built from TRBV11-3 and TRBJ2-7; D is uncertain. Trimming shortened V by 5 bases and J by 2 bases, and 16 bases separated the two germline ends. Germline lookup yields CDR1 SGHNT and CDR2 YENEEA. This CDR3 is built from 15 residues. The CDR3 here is CASSPYVHSTYEQYF. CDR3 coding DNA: TGTGCCAGCAGCCCCTATGTGCACAGTACCTACGAGCAGTACTTC.

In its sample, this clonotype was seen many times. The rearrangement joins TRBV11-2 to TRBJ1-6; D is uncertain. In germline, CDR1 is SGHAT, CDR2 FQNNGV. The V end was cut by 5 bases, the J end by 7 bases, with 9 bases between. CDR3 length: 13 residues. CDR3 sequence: CASSAAENSPLHF. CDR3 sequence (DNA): TGTGCCAGCAGCGCGGCCGAGAATTCACCCCTCCACTTT.

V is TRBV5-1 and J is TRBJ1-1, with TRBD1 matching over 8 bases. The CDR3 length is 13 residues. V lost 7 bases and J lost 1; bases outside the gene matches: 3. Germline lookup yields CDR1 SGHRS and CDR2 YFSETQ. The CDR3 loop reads CASRDRPNTEAFF. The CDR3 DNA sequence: TGCGCCAGCCGGGACAGGCCGAACACTGAAGCTTTCTTT.

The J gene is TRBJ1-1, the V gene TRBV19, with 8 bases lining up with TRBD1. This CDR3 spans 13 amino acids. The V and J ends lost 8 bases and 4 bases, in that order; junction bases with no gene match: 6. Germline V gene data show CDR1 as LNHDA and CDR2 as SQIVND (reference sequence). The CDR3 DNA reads TGTGCCAGTGCCAGGACAGGGAGCACTGAAGCTTTCTTT. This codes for CASARTGSTEAFF.

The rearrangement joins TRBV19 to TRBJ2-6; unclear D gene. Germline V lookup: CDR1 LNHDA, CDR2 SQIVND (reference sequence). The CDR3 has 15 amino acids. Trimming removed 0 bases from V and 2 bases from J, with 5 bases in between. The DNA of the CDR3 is TGTGCCAGTAGTATAGATTGGGCTGGGGCCAACGTCCTGACTTTC. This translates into CASSIDWAGANVLTF.

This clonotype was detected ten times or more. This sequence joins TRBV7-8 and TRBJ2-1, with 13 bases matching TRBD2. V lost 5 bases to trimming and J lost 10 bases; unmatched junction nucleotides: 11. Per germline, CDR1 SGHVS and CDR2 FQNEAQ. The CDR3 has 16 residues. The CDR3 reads CASSAVPGLAGYEQFF. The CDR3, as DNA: TGTGCCAGCAGCGCGGTTCCGGGACTAGCGGGATACGAGCAGTTCTTC.

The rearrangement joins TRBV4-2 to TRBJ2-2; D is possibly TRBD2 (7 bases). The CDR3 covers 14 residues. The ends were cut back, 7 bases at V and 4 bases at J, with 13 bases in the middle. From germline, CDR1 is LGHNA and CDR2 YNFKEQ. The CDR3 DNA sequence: TGTGCCAGCACCCTAGGGGGGGGCACCGGGGAGCTGTTTTTT. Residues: CASTLGGGTGELFF.

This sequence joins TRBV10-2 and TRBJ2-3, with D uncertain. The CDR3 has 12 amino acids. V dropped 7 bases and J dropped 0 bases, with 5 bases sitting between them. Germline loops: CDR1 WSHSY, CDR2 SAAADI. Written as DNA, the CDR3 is TGCGCCAGCACCCATAGCACAGATACGCAGTATTTT. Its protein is CASTHSTDTQYF.

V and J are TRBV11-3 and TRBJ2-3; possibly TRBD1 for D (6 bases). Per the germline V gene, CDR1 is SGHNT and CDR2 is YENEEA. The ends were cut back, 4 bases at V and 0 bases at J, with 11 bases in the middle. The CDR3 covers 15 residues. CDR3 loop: CASSSNRASTDTQYF. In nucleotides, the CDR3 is TGTGCCAGCAGCTCCAACAGGGCTAGCACAGATACGCAGTATTTT.